The 28 T cell receptor beta chains in this list originate from one sample, sequenced in a study of CD8 T cells in ankylosing spondylitis. Study conclusions and caveats: About 8 highly homologous variants made up a TCR beta motif that seemed to typify ankylosing spondylitis blood.

Antigens of these TCRs are unknown. TCRdb ran MiXCR on the 5' RACE reads and lists one entry per CDR3 protein. The table records 400,000 or so distinct CDR3 sequences, more than 25% of them present only once. Sequenced material: blood, either unsorted or a sorted T cell fraction (not recorded which). Every receptor here comes from a male donor with ankylosing spondylitis.

J is TRBJ2-2 and V is TRBV7-9; D perhaps matches TRBD2 (5 bases). This CDR3 spans 13 amino acids. The germline V gene has CDR1 SEHNR and CDR2 FQNEAQ (reference sequence). V lost 5 bases and J 8 bases, leaving 12 bases between the germline ends. The CDR3 loop is CASSPLGGGELFF. In DNA form, the CDR3 reads TGTGCCAGCAGCCCCCTTGGAGGAGGGGAGCTGTTTTTT.

This chain uses TRBV6-1 with TRBJ2-6, with 8 positions matching TRBD2. The CDR3 is made up of 16 amino acids. V lost 8 bases and J lost 2; bases outside the gene matches: 8. Germline V gene lookup returns CDR1 MNHNS and CDR2 SASEGT. The CDR3 DNA reads TGTGCCAGCGGAGCGGGAGAATTCGCTGGGGCCAACGTCCTGACTTTC. Protein: CASGAGEFAGANVLTF.

In this sample, this clonotype turned up many times. The chain uses TRBV24-1 and TRBJ2-7; perhaps TRBD2 as D (6 bases). Germline lookup yields CDR1 KGHDR and CDR2 SFDVKD. The CDR3 covers 16 residues. Trimming left V 4 bases short and J 1 base short, with 16 bases between. This chain's CDR3 is CATSDPSSATSYEQYF. The CDR3 DNA follows: TGTGCCACCAGTGACCCTTCTAGCGCAACGTCCTACGAGCAGTACTTC.

The V gene is TRBV6-1, the J gene TRBJ1-5, with D uncertain. Germline CDR1 reads MNHNS; CDR2 reads SASEGT. This CDR3 is 14 amino acids long. Between the trimmed V and J ends, which lost 2 bases and 2 bases, there was a span of 7 bases. The CDR3 reads CASSEIVGNQPQHF. The CDR3 nucleotides are TGTGCCAGCAGTGAAATCGTAGGCAATCAGCCCCAGCATTTT.

This clonotype was observed a few times. The chain employs TRBV7-9 and TRBJ2-1; 7 positions agree with TRBD2. Per the germline V gene, CDR1 is SEHNR and CDR2 is FQNEAQ (reference sequence). J lost 8 bases, V lost 7 bases, and 8 bases had no gene match. This CDR3 is 13 amino acids long. As DNA, the CDR3 is TGTGCCAGCACCCTGGGCGGGAGCGATGAGCAGTTCTTC. Translating it yields CASTLGGSDEQFF.

V and J are TRBV4-1 and TRBJ2-1; tentatively, D is TRBD2 (6 bases). Germline values: CDR1 MGHRA, CDR2 YSYEKL. The V end was cut by 1 base, the J end by 7 bases, with 14 bases between. This CDR3 is 15 amino acids long. For the CDR3, the DNA is TGCGCCAGCAGCCAAGGACCTAGCGTGGGGAATGAGCAGTTCTTC. The encoded protein is CASSQGPSVGNEQFF.

The chain has TRBV7-2 and TRBJ2-1; D gene unclear. The CDR3 totals 13 residues. V dropped 0 bases and J dropped 9 bases, with 9 bases sitting between them. Germline V CDR1 and CDR2: SGHTA, FQGNSA. The CDR3 sequence is CASSLASVGEQFF. The CDR3 coding sequence is TGTGCCAGCAGCTTAGCTTCAGTTGGTGAGCAGTTCTTC.

Ten or more counts support this clonotype. The chain's CDR3 is CASSADGAISYNEQFF. CDR3 in DNA: TGCGCCAGCAGCGCCGATGGAGCGATCTCCTACAATGAGCAGTTCTTC. The chain couples TRBV5-1 to TRBJ2-1, with D unresolved. Germline CDR1 SGHRS, CDR2 YFSETQ. V gave up 4 bases and J gave up 0 bases, with 14 bases separating them. The CDR3 is 16 residues long.

This clonotype was counted a single time. The chain combines TRBV5-1 with TRBJ2-5, with TRBD1 identical over 7 bases. The V gene's germline CDR1 is SGHRS and CDR2 YFSETQ. Trimming took 0 bases from V and 4 from J; bases not matched to a gene: 6. The CDR3 is 15 residues long. CDR3: CASSLAGGVPETQYF. The CDR3 DNA follows: TGCGCCAGCAGCTTGGCAGGGGGAGTGCCAGAGACCCAGTACTTC.

This clonotype was seen a few times. The chain joins TRBV24-1 to TRBJ2-1, with 16 bases identical to TRBD2. Trimming removed 10 bases from V and 6 bases from J; junction bases left unmatched: 8. Per germline, CDR1 KGHDR and CDR2 SFDVKD. This CDR3 is 16 amino acids long. The CDR3 DNA follows: TGTGCCACTGGGGGACTAGCGGGAGGGCTTCCCAATGAGCAGTTCTTC. Translation: CATGGLAGGLPNEQFF.

The V call is TRBV5-6, the J call TRBJ1-1, with D possibly matching TRBD1 (6 bases). V was trimmed by 5 bases and J by 1 base, leaving 9 bases between them. Germline V gene data show CDR1 as SGHDT and CDR2 as YYEEEE. There are 13 residues in the CDR3. The DNA of the CDR3 is TGTGCCAGCAGGAAGGGACAGAACACTGAAGCTTTCTTT. This translates into CASRKGQNTEAFF.

The rearrangement joins TRBV20-1 to TRBJ1-2, with TRBD1 as a possible D gene (6 bases). The CDR3 runs to 16 residues. The ends were cut back, 3 bases at V and 4 bases at J, with 21 bases in the middle. Germline CDR1 and CDR2: DFQATT and SNEGSKA (reference sequence). CDR3 residues: CSASGGTSTITYGYTF. In DNA, the CDR3 is TGCAGTGCTAGCGGCGGGACATCGACAATAACCTATGGCTACACCTTC.

This clonotype was recorded many times. DNA of the CDR3: TGCAGTGCCACAACCTACAGGGATCGCGAGCAGTACTTC. This sequence encodes CSATTYRDREQYF. This chain links TRBV20-1 with TRBJ2-7, with a weak D call TRBD1 (6 bases). The CDR3 has 13 residues. Per the germline V gene, CDR1 is DFQATT and CDR2 is SNEGSKA (reference sequence). Trimming shortened V by 6 bases and J by 6 bases, and 18 bases separated the two germline ends.

This chain connects TRBV6-1 to TRBJ1-4, with D unclear. Per germline, CDR1 MNHNS and CDR2 SASEGT. V lost 2 bases and J lost 11, with 9 bases in between. This CDR3 is 12 amino acids long. The DNA of the CDR3 is TGTGCCAGCAGTGAATATCAGGATAAACTGTTTTTT. Protein sequence: CASSEYQDKLFF.

Only a few counts were recorded for this clonotype. This sequence joins TRBV18 and TRBJ2-7; 10 bases are shared with TRBD1. The CDR3 consists of 15 residues. Germline V CDR1 and CDR2: KGHSH, LQKENI. The V and J ends lost 6 bases and 2 bases, in that order; junction bases with no gene match: 7. The CDR3 protein is CASSVGTGATYEQYF. In DNA, the CDR3 is TGTGCCAGCTCCGTTGGGACAGGGGCTACCTACGAGCAGTACTTC.

J is TRBJ2-3 and V is TRBV5-1, with 12 bases identical to TRBD2. J lost 2 bases, V lost 0 bases, and 7 bases had no gene match. The CDR3 consists of 18 residues. CDR1 is SGHRS and CDR2 is YFSETQ in the germline V gene. CDR3 loop: CASSLGLAGGRVTDTQYF. As DNA, the CDR3 is TGCGCCAGCAGCTTGGGCCTAGCGGGAGGGCGTGTCACAGATACGCAGTATTTT.

The V call is TRBV5-1, the J call TRBJ2-3, with 8 bases identical to TRBD2. Trimming cost V 4 bases and J 2 bases; bases outside gene matches: 3. The CDR3 has 14 residues. The germline V gene encodes CDR1 SGHRS and CDR2 YFSETQ. This CDR3 is CASSQGLDTDTQYF. CDR3 DNA sequence: TGCGCCAGCAGCCAGGGACTAGACACAGATACGCAGTATTTT.

The chain uses TRBV24-1 and TRBJ2-1; D tentatively fits TRBD1 or TRBD2 (5 bases each). Germline CDR1 and CDR2: KGHDR and SFDVKD. Trimming left V 7 bases short and J 2 bases short, with 8 bases between. CDR3 length: 13 amino acids. CDR3 in DNA: TGTGCCACCAGGTTGGGGGCCTACAATGAGCAGTTCTTC. Amino acids: CATRLGAYNEQFF.

This sequence joins TRBV20-1 and TRBJ2-7; TRBD1 is a possible D gene (6 bases). V lost 5 bases and J lost 2, with 13 bases in between. Germline loops: CDR1 DFQATT, CDR2 SNEGSKA (reference sequence). This CDR3 contains 13 residues. The chain's CDR3 is CSALRDTTYEQYV. In nucleotides, the CDR3 is TGCAGTGCTCTACGGGACACGACCTACGAGCAGTACGTC.

The chain carries TRBV19 and TRBJ1-5; possibly TRBD1 for D (5 bases). Deletions cut 4 bases from V and 0 bases from J, with 13 bases between. This CDR3 contains 16 residues. Germline CDR1 LNHDA, CDR2 SQIVND (reference sequence). CDR3 in DNA: TGTGCCAGTAGTAGGCGGCAGGGCTATAGCAATCAGCCCCAGCATTTT. This sequence encodes CASSRRQGYSNQPQHF.

V and J are TRBV5-6 and TRBJ1-5, with D hard to call. The V and J ends lost 1 base and 2 bases respectively, with 7 bases between them. The germline gives CDR1 SGHDT, CDR2 YYEEEE. The CDR3 loop spans 14 amino acids. Here the CDR3 reads CASSLWQGNQPQHF. CDR3 DNA: TGTGCCAGCAGCTTGTGGCAGGGCAATCAGCCCCAGCATTTT.

J is TRBJ1-2 and V is TRBV7-2; TRBD1 matches 7 bases. After removal of 3 bases from V and 0 bases from J, the junction contained 7 bases not matched to a gene. From germline, CDR1 is SGHTA and CDR2 FQGNSA. The CDR3 is 16 amino acids. The CDR3 coding sequence is TGTGCCAGCAGCTTCGGGGGACAGAGGTCTAACTATGGCTACACCTTC. Protein sequence: CASSFGGQRSNYGYTF.

The CDR3 DNA reads TGTGCCAGCAGGAGGACAGGGGGCATCAACGAGCAGTACTTC. It codes for CASRRTGGINEQYF. The chain employs TRBV6-2 or TRBV6-3 and TRBJ2-7, with 11 bases lining up with TRBD1. This CDR3 comprises 14 residues. Germline V lookup: CDR1 MNHEY, CDR2 SVGEGT. V lost 6 bases to trimming and J lost 5 bases; unmatched junction nucleotides: 6.

This clonotype was recorded at least ten times. V gene TRBV3-1 combines with J gene TRBJ2-2, with 7 positions matching TRBD2. The CDR3 extends over 14 amino acids. CDR1 is LGHDT and CDR2 is YNNKEL in the germline V gene (reference sequence). Trimming at V came to 5 bases and at J to 7 bases, leaving 7 bases not matched to a gene. DNA for the CDR3: TGTGCCAGCAGCGTCGGGGGGACGGGCGGGGAGCTGTTTTTT. This encodes CASSVGGTGGELFF.

V gene TRBV20-1 combines with J gene TRBJ1-2; the D is unclear. Germline V gene data show CDR1 as DFQATT and CDR2 as SNEGSKA (reference sequence). With 7 bases removed from V and 5 bases from J, the gap between germline ends came to 11 bases. CDR3 size: 11 residues. The CDR3 reads CSVREPYGYTF. The CDR3 nucleotides are TGCAGTGTTAGGGAGCCATATGGCTACACCTTC.

This chain uses TRBV29-1 with TRBJ1-4; D is ambiguous. The CDR3 covers 13 residues. The V gene's germline CDR1 is SQVTM and CDR2 ANQGSEA. V lost 5 bases to trimming and J lost 7 bases, with 14 bases between them. The CDR3 DNA reads as TGCAGCGTTTCGTGGTCCTTCGGTGAAAAACTGTTTTTT. Residues: CSVSWSFGEKLFF.

The chain carries TRBV5-1 and TRBJ2-7; D may match TRBD1 or TRBD2 (6 bases each). The ends were cut back, 3 bases at V and 3 bases at J, with 16 bases in the middle. Germline V CDR1 and CDR2: SGHRS, YFSETQ. CDR3 size: 15 residues. The CDR3 spells CASSWEGGPGYEQYF. The DNA for the CDR3 is TGCGCCAGCAGCTGGGAAGGGGGGCCCGGCTACGAGCAGTACTTC. The entire variable domain, with the rest obtained from reference TRBV5-1 and TRBJ2-7, is as follows: KAGVTQTPRYLIKTRGQQVTLSCSPISGHRSVSWYQQTPGQGLQFLFEYFSETQRNKGNFPGRFSGRQFSNSRSEMNVSTLELGDSALYLCASSWEGGPGYEQYFGPGTRLTVT.

The V and J genes are TRBV11-2 and TRBJ2-1; D not certain. In germline, CDR1 is SGHAT, CDR2 FQNNGV. V was shortened by 5 bases and J by 0 bases, with 14 bases between the two germline ends. The CDR3 covers 16 residues. DNA of the CDR3: TGTGCCAGCAGCGTGACTCCCCCGAGCTCCTACAATGAGCAGTTCTTC. Amino acid sequence: CASSVTPPSSYNEQFF.